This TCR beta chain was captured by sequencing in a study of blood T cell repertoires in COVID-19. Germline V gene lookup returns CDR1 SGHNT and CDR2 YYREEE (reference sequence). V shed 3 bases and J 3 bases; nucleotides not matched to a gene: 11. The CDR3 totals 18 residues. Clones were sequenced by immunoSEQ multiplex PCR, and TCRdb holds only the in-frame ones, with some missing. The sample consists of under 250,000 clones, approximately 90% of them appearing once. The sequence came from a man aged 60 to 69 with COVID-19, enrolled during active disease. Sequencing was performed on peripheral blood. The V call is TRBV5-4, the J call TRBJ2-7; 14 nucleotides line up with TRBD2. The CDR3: CASSSTSGGALSLYEQYF. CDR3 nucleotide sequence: TGTGCCAGCAGCTCGACTAGCGGGGGGGCCTTATCTCTCTACGAGCAGTACTTC.